This TCR beta chain emerged from a study of Ad26.COV2.S vaccination and SARS-CoV-2 variants. Regarding treatment: roughly 19 received Ad26.COV2.S at low or high dose, single or two shots; 5 received placebo; per-sample allocation not given. Collection of the samples took place on day 63 after the first injection of vaccine or placebo. V lost 5 bases, J lost 5 bases, and 9 bases stayed unmatched. Germline CDR1 is LGHDT and CDR2 is YNNKEL (reference sequence). The CDR3 loop spans 16 amino acids. The data were produced by immunoSEQ multiplex PCR, yet TCRdb's version contains in-frame clones alone and is incomplete. The repertoire has about 320,000 clones, around four fifths of them found once; the top ten carry 2% to 2.5%.

The input for sequencing was peripheral blood, taken in a trial of Ad26.COV2.S vaccine versus placebo. The clonotype comes from a person aged 18-60 years who received the Ad26.COV2.S COVID-19 vaccine or a placebo. The chain links TRBV3-1 (or the pseudogene TRBV3-2) to TRBJ1-5; 10 nucleotides align to TRBD1. The CDR3 protein is CASSGPRTGGYQPQHF. In DNA form, the CDR3 reads TGTGCCAGCAGCGGCCCCCGGACAGGGGGTTATCAGCCCCAGCATTTT.